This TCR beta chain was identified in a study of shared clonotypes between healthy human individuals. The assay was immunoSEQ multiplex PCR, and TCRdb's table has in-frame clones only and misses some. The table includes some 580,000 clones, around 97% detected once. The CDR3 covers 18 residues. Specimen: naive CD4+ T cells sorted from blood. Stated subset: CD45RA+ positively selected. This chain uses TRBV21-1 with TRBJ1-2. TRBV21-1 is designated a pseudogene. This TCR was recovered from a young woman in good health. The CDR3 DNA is TGTGCCAGCAGCAAAGTGGGGGGCAAGAGGCAATCTAACTATGGCTACACCTTC. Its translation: CASSKVGGKRQSNYGYTF.